Listed below are T cell receptor beta chains from one sample, sequenced in a study of CD8 T cells in Susac syndrome. From the immunoSEQ multiplex PCR reads, TCRdb called clonotypes with MiXCR, one entry per CDR3 protein. The sample lists approximately 160,000 distinct CDR3 sequences, approximately 94% occurring once. Input material: CD4+ T cells from PBMCs. The receptors derive from a human donor with multiple sclerosis. Both conserved end residues are part of each CDR3. The D gene is left open where the match is weak. A row's size may be missing; if present it is once, few, many or a size class.

-,17,TRBV3-1,TRBJ2-7,TRBD2,CASSPALAGFRSYEQYF,TGTGCCAGCAGCCCCGCCTTAGCGGGGTTCCGCTCCTACGAGCAGTACTTC
-,19,TRBV7-3,TRBJ2-5,-,CASSLFPTSSAQIQETQYF,TGTGCCAGCAGCTTATTTCCGACTAGTAGCGCGCAAATCCAAGAGACCCAGTACTTC
-,15,TRBV7-9,TRBJ1-2,TRBD1,CASSPTGTGGGGYTF,TGTGCCAGCAGCCCGACGGGGACAGGGGGCGGTGGCTACACCTTC
-,13,TRBV29-1,TRBJ2-3,TRBD2,CSVEGTSSDTQYF,TGCAGCGTTGAGGGGACTAGTTCGGATACGCAGTATTTT
-,18,TRBV6-2/TRBV6-3,TRBJ2-7,TRBD1,CASSYSIGTGTGSYEQYF,TGTGCCAGCAGTTACTCGATTGGGACCGGGACAGGGTCCTACGAGCAGTACTTC
-,16,TRBV5-1,TRBJ2-7,TRBD1,CASSTLPGQGTYEQYF,TGCGCCAGCAGCACATTACCGGGACAGGGGACCTACGAGCAGTACTTC
-,15,TRBV2,TRBJ2-3,TRBD1,CASSEEGQGADTQYF,TGTGCCAGCAGTGAGGAGGGACAGGGGGCAGATACGCAGTATTTT
-,15,TRBV4-2,TRBJ2-7,-,CASSRSSGLPGEQYF,TGTGCCAGCAGCCGATCCTCGGGACTCCCGGGAGAGCAGTACTTC
-,13,TRBV29-1,TRBJ1-2,-,CSVQPRGVGGYTF,TGCAGCGTCCAGCCCCGGGGGGTCGGAGGCTACACCTTC
-,16,TRBV4-1,TRBJ1-2,-,CASSPASAPTNYGYTF,TGCGCCAGCAGCCCAGCGAGCGCCCCAACTAACTATGGCTACACCTTC
-,14,TRBV7-8,TRBJ2-7,-,CASTSSRQGIPQYF,TGTGCCAGCACCTCTAGCAGGCAGGGGATTCCCCAGTACTTC
-,15,TRBV2,TRBJ1-4,TRBD1,CASSEAGQGIEKLFF,TGTGCCAGCAGTGAAGCGGGACAGGGGATTGAAAAACTGTTTTTT
-,14,TRBV12-3/TRBV12-4,TRBJ1-4,TRBD1,CASSLRGGGEKLFF,TGTGCCAGCAGTTTAAGAGGGGGCGGAGAAAAACTGTTTTTT
-,13,TRBV19,TRBJ2-2,-,CASSYIQAGELFF,TGTGCCAGTAGTTACATCCAGGCCGGGGAGCTGTTTTTT
-,13,TRBV5-1,TRBJ1-5,-,CTSREGENQPQHF,TGCACCAGCCGGGAGGGGGAGAATCAGCCCCAGCATTTT
-,16,TRBV5-4,TRBJ2-5,-,CASSNRRRDPSVAQYF,TGTGCCAGCAGCAACCGAAGACGGGACCCCTCGGTGGCCCAGTACTTC
-,17,TRBV4-2,TRBJ1-5,-,CASSQEGTGGGNQPQHF,TGTGCCAGCAGCCAAGAAGGTACGGGGGGAGGCAATCAGCCCCAGCATTTT
-,18,TRBV14,TRBJ2-4,-,CASSQERAILLAKNIQYF,TGTGCCAGCAGCCAAGAAAGGGCAATATTACTAGCCAAAAACATTCAGTACTTC
-,13,TRBV27,TRBJ1-3,-,CASGRSSGNTIYF,TGTGCCAGCGGACGGAGCTCTGGAAACACCATATATTTT
-,15,TRBV3-1,TRBJ2-1,TRBD1,CASSHHRTGGSEQFF,TGTGCCAGCAGCCACCACAGGACAGGAGGTTCGGAGCAGTTCTTC
-,14,TRBV5-1,TRBJ1-4,-,CASSFGTVNEKLFF,TGCGCCAGCAGCTTTGGAACGGTTAATGAAAAACTGTTTTTT
-,15,TRBV24-1,TRBJ2-7,-,CATSDSGDPSYEQYF,TGTGCCACCAGTGATTCAGGGGACCCCTCCTACGAGCAGTACTTC
-,14,TRBV5-1,TRBJ1-2,-,CASSLGFENYGYTF,TGCGCCAGCAGCTTGGGGTTCGAAAACTATGGCTACACCTTC
-,14,TRBV6-6,TRBJ2-3,-,CASKISGDVDTQYF,TGTGCCAGCAAAATTTCAGGGGACGTAGATACGCAGTATTTT
once,14,TRBV6-2/TRBV6-3,TRBJ1-2,-,CASSGLQGLDGYTF,TGTGCCAGCAGCGGATTGCAGGGGTTGGATGGCTACACCTTC
-,14,TRBV7-2,TRBJ1-2,TRBD1,CASSFSTGAYGYTF,TGTGCCAGCAGCTTTTCTACAGGGGCCTATGGCTACACCTTC
-,15,TRBV6-5,TRBJ2-7,TRBD1,CASSFGQGRSYEQYF,TGTGCCAGCAGTTTTGGACAGGGGCGTTCCTACGAGCAGTACTTC
-,14,TRBV2,TRBJ1-5,-,CASSEQIGHQPQHF,TGTGCCAGCAGTGAACAGATAGGCCATCAGCCCCAGCATTTT
-,14,TRBV11-2,TRBJ2-1,TRBD2,CASSLAGGPREQFF,TGTGCCAGCAGCTTGGCGGGAGGCCCACGGGAGCAGTTCTTC
-,12,TRBV5-1,TRBJ2-5,-,CASSLGGREYYF,TGCGCCAGCAGCTTGGGGGGACGGGAGTATTACTTC
-,15,TRBV25-1,TRBJ2-7,-,CASSELGRGSYEQYF,TGTGCCAGCAGTGAACTCGGAAGGGGTTCCTACGAGCAGTACTTC
-,15,TRBV3-1,TRBJ2-5,-,CASSQVPGHQETQYF,TGTGCCAGCAGCCAAGTTCCAGGACACCAAGAGACCCAGTACTTC
-,16,TRBV20-1,TRBJ2-4,-,CSARPEARGLSNIQYF,TGCAGTGCTAGACCCGAGGCCAGAGGCCTATCAAACATTCAGTACTTC
-,12,TRBV28,TRBJ2-3,TRBD1,CASRLTGSTQYF,TGTGCCAGCAGGCTGACAGGGAGCACGCAGTATTTT
-,16,TRBV7-2,TRBJ1-4,-,CASSLGGSGEGEKLFF,TGTGCCAGCAGCTTAGGCGGATCAGGGGAAGGAGAAAAACTGTTTTTT
-,14,TRBV7-2,TRBJ2-5,-,CASSLHSTQETQYF,TGTGCCAGCAGCTTACACTCGACCCAAGAGACCCAGTACTTC
-,14,TRBV9,TRBJ2-2,-,CASSVDGYTGELFF,TGTGCCAGCAGCGTGGACGGTTACACCGGGGAGCTGTTTTTT